This T cell receptor beta chain comes out of a study of vaccination effects on CD4 cells after COVID-19. Across the whole study: A couple of convalescent patients provided samples 16 days and one week prevaccination. General observations from the study: Relatively few convalescent patients took part in the study, which had no early post-infection timepoints.

This clone was seen a single time. What it recognizes is unknown. TCRdb's copy holds only in-frame clones and misses some; the assay was immunoSEQ multiplex PCR. The sample carries fewer than 60,000 clones, approximately 73% recorded once. The ends were cut back, 5 bases at V and 6 bases at J, with 10 bases in the middle. In germline, CDR1 is LGHDT, CDR2 YNNKEL (reference sequence). CDR3 length: 13 amino acids. After expansion with viral peptide pools in the ViraFEST assay, antigen-specific CD4+ T cells were sequenced. Culture proceeded for 10 days, and CD4+ T cells were then isolated. The person had PCR-confirmed SARS-CoV-2 infection between March and December 2020.

This sample comprised CD4+ T cells from PBMCs cultured with HIV peptides, obtained before COVID-19 vaccination. As to subset: HIV-1 Nef peptide pool negative control/reference culture. The TCR originated in a human donor who had a prior SARS-CoV-2 infection. The rearrangement uses TRBV3-1 (or the pseudogene TRBV3-2) and TRBJ2-2; a weak D match, TRBD2 (5 bases). The CDR3 DNA reads as TGTGCCAGCAGCTATGGTAGCGCCGGGGAGCTGTTTTTT. Translating it yields CASSYGSAGELFF.